The T cell receptor beta chain under discussion was sequenced for a study of cytomegalovirus exposure and HLA in healthy donors. Findings of the study overall: Presence/absence analyses rested on an assumption that sequencing depth was roughly uniform across donors. With DRB1 most and HLA-C fewest, TCR association rates differed between HLA loci in a later analysis. Listed as cytomegalovirus-associated were 150 or so TCR beta chains.

Germline lookup yields CDR1 LGHNA and CDR2 YNFKEQ. The CDR3 runs to 14 residues. The V end was cut by 1 base, the J end by 1 base, with 7 bases between. The PCR contained 60 Vbeta and 13 Jbeta primers. Measured with immunoSEQ multiplex PCR; TCRdb has only the in-frame clones, and not every one. The sample lists around 140,000 clones; around 86% were seen once. A remark on this clone: What it recognizes is unknown.

Sequenced input: PBMCs. This receptor was taken from a woman in her forties or fifties in good health and CMV-seropositive. The chain joins TRBV4-2 to TRBJ1-2; D not certain. CDR3: CASSQVEGNYGYTF. The CDR3, as DNA: TGTGCCAGCAGCCAAGTTGAGGGTAACTATGGCTACACCTTC.